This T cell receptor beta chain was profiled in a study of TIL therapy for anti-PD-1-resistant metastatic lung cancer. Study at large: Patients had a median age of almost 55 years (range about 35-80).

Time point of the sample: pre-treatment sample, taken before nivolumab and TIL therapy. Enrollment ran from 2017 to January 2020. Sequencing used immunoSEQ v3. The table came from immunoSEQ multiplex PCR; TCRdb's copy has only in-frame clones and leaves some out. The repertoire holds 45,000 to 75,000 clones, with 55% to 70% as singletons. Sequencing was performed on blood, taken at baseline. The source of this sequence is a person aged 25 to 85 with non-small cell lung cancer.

In DNA form, the CDR3 reads TGCGCCAGCAGCCAAGGGATGGCCGCCGATGGCTACACCTTC. This codes for CASSQGMAADGYTF. The gene calls are TRBV4-1 and TRBJ1-2; D is uncertain. The CDR3 is made up of 14 amino acids. With 1 base removed from V and 6 bases from J, the gap between germline ends came to 12 bases. Per the germline V gene, CDR1 is MGHRA and CDR2 is YSYEKL.